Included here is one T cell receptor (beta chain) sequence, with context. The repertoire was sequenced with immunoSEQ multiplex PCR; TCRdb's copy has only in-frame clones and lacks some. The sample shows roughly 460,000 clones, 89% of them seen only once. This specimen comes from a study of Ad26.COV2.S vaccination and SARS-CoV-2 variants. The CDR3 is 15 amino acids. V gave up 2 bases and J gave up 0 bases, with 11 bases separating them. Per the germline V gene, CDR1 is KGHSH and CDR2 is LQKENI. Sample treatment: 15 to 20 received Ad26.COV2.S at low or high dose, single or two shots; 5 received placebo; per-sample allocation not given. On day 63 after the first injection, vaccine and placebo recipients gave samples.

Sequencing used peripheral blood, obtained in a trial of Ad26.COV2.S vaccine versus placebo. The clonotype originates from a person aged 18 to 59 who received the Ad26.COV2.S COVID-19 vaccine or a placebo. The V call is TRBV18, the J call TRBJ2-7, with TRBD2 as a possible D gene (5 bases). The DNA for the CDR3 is TGTGCCAGCTCACCAGGAGTAGCGAGCTCCTACGAGCAGTACTTC. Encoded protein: CASSPGVASSYEQYF.